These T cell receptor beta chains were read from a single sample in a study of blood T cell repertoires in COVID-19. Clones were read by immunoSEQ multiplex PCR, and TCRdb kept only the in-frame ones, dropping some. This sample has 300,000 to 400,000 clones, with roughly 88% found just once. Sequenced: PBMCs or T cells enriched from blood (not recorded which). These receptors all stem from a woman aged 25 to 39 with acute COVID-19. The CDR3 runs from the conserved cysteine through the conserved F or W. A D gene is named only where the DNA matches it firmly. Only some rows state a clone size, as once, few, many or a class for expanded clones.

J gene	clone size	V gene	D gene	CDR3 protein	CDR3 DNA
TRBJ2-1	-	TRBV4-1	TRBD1	CASSQPPGQGYNEQFF	TGCGCCAGCAGCCAACCCCCGGGACAGGGCTACAATGAGCAGTTCTTC
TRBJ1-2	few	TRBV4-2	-	CASSQERLQGSLNYGYTF	TGTGCCAGCAGCCAAGAGCGGCTACAGGGTTCCCTTAACTATGGCTACACCTTC
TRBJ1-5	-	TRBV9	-	CASSVQGFSNQPQHF	TGTGCCAGCAGCGTCCAGGGGTTTAGCAATCAGCCCCAGCATTTT
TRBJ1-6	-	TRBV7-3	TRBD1	CASSLFGTGSGSPLHF	TGTGCCAGCAGCTTATTTGGGACAGGGTCTGGGTCACCCCTCCACTTT
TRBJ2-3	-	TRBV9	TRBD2	CASSVGLAGNTDTQYF	TGTGCCAGCAGCGTTGGACTAGCGGGGAACACAGATACGCAGTATTTT
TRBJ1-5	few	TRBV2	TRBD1	CASSDGTGLISNQPQHF	TGTGCCAGCAGCGACGGGACAGGGCTTATTAGCAATCAGCCCCAGCATTTT
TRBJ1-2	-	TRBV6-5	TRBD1	CASSYGTGEDYGYTF	TGTGCCAGCAGTTACGGAACAGGGGAGGACTATGGCTACACCTTC
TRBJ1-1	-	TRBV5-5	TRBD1	CASSSRDSWNTEAFF	TGTGCCAGCAGCTCACGGGACAGCTGGAACACTGAAGCTTTCTTT
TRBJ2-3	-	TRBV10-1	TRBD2	CASSERSGAADTQYF	TGCGCCAGCAGTGAGAGGAGCGGGGCCGCAGATACGCAGTATTTT
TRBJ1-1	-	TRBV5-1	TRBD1	CASSWTGATNTEAFF	TGCGCCAGCAGCTGGACAGGCGCAACGAACACTGAAGCTTTCTTT